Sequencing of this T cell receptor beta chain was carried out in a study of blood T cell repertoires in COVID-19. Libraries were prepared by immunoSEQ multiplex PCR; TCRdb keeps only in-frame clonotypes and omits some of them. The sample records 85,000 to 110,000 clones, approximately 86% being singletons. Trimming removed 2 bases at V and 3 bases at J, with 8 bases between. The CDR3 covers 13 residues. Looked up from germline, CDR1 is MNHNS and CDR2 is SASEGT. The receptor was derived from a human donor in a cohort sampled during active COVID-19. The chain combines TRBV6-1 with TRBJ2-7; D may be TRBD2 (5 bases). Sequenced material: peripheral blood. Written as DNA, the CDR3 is TGTGCCAGCAGTGAAACGGGGAGCTACGAGCAGTACTTC. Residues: CASSETGSYEQYF.